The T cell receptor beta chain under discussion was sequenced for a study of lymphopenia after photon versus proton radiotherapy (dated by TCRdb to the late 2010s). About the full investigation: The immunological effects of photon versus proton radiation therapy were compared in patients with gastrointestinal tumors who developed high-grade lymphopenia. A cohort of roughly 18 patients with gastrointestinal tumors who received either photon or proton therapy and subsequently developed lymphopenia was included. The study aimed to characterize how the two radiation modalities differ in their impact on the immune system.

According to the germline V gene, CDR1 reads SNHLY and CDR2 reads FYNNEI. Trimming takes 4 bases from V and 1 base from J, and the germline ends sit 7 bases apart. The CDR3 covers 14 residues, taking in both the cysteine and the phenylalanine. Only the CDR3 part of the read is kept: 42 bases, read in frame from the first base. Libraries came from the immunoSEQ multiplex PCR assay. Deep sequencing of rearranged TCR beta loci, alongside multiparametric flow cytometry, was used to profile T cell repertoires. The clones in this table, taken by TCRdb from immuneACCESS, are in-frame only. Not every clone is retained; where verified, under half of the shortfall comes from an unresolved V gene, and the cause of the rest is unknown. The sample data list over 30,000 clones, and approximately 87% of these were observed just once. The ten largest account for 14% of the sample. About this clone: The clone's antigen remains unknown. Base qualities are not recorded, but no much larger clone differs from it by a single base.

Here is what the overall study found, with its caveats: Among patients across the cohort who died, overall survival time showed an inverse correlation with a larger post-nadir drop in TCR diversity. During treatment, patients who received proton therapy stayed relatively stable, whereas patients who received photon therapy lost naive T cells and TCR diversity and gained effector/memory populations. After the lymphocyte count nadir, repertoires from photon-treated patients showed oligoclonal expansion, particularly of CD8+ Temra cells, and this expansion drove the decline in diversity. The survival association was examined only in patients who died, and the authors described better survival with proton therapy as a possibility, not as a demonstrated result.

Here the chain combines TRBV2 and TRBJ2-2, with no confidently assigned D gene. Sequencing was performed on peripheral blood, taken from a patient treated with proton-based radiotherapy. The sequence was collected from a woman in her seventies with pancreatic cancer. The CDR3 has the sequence CASSAEQNTGELFF. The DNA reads TGTGCCAGCAGTGCCGAGCAGAACACCGGGGAGCTGTTTTTT.